The 8 T cell receptor beta chains in this list originate from one sample, sequenced in a study of shared clonotypes between healthy human individuals. The naive CD8 fraction comprised CD45RO-negative cells positively selected for CCR7 and excluded terminally differentiated effector memory CD45RA+ cells. This table comes from immunoSEQ multiplex PCR, and its TCRdb copy is limited to in-frame clones, with some not included. This table holds around 1.9 million clones, approximately 94% found once. The sample comprised naive CD8+ T cells from PBMCs. The origin of the receptors is a man aged 18 to 30 in good health. Some clones in this sample may be carry-over from other donors' samples.

V usage is TRBV6-6 and J usage is TRBJ2-2; no clear D. Germline CDR1 is MNHNY and CDR2 is SVGAGI (reference sequence). This CDR3 is 13 amino acids long. The V end was cut by 0 bases, the J end by 9 bases, with 8 bases between. DNA of the CDR3: TGTGCCAGCAGTTACTCGTCAACCTGGGAGCTGTTTTTT. It translates to CASSYSSTWELFF.

The rearrangement links TRBV5-1 to TRBJ2-7; the match to TRBD2 covers 8 bases. The CDR3 spans 15 residues. The trim removed 0 bases at V and 1 base at J, leaving 3 bases unmatched. CDR1 SGHRS and CDR2 YFSETQ come from the germline V gene. CDR3 DNA: TGCGCCAGCAGCTTGGGACTAGCGAAATCCTACGAGCAGTACTTC. This sequence encodes CASSLGLAKSYEQYF. The entire variable domain, with the rest obtained from reference TRBV5-1 and TRBJ2-7, is as follows: KAGVTQTPRYLIKTRGQQVTLSCSPISGHRSVSWYQQTPGQGLQFLFEYFSETQRNKGNFPGRFSGRQFSNSRSEMNVSTLELGDSALYLCASSLGLAKSYEQYFGPGTRLTVT.

The V gene is TRBV11-3, the J gene TRBJ2-7; 16 bases are shared with TRBD2. This CDR3 is built from 14 residues. CDR1 is SGHNT and CDR2 is YENEEA in the germline V gene. The V gene end was trimmed by 7 bases and the J gene end by 7 bases; junction bases not matched to a gene: 4. CDR3 sequence reads: CASTPGLAGGEQYF. The CDR3 DNA sequence: TGTGCCAGCACCCCGGGACTAGCGGGAGGGGAGCAGTACTTC.

The rearrangement uses TRBV27 and TRBJ2-7, with D maybe TRBD2 (5 bases). CDR1 and CDR2 from the germline V gene are MNHEY and SMNVEV (reference sequence). Trimming removed 8 bases from V and 4 bases from J, with 18 bases in between. This CDR3 has 14 amino acids. CDR3 DNA: TGTGCCAGCTCCCCCGGTGGAGGAGTGTACGAGCAGTACTTC. The encoded protein is CASSPGGGVYEQYF.

The V call is TRBV29-1, the J call TRBJ2-1, with D possibly TRBD2 on 5 matching bases. In germline, CDR1 is SQVTM, CDR2 ANQGSEA. This CDR3 has 13 amino acids. V lost 6 bases and J 5 bases, leaving 14 bases between the germline ends. The CDR3 is CSVDFWRNNEQFF. In DNA form, the CDR3 reads TGCAGCGTGGACTTCTGGAGGAACAATGAGCAGTTCTTC.

A remark on this clone: At the DNA level, this CDR3 is encoded by other sequences in the same sample as well. The chain employs TRBV9 and TRBJ2-7; no definite D call. Germline V gives CDR1 SGDLS, CDR2 YYNGEE. The V gene lost 2 bases and the J gene lost 1 base, with 10 bases spanning the gap. This CDR3 has 14 amino acids. CDR3 protein: CASSVGQASYEQYF. CDR3 coding DNA: TGTGCCAGCAGCGTCGGGCAGGCATCCTACGAGCAGTACTTC.

The chain has TRBV7-2 and TRBJ2-6; 8 nucleotides agree with TRBD2. This CDR3 spans 18 amino acids. Germline-derived CDR1 and CDR2 are SGHTA and FQGNSA. The junction had 9 bases not matched to a gene; V was cut back by 5 bases and J by 0 bases. This chain's CDR3 is CASSPIAGSLSGANVLTF. The CDR3 region has the DNA TGTGCCAGCAGCCCAATAGCGGGGTCCCTCTCTGGGGCCAACGTCCTGACTTTC.

The rearrangement joins TRBV6-4 to TRBJ2-1; 7 bases map to TRBD2. Germline CDR1 reads MRHNA; CDR2 reads SNTAGT. Trimming took 5 bases from V and 5 from J; bases not matched to a gene: 6. This CDR3 is built from 14 residues. CDR3 sequence (DNA): TGTGCCAGCAGTTCCACTAGCGCCAACAATGAGCAGTTCTTC. Translating it yields CASSSTSANNEQFF.